This T cell receptor (beta chain) was profiled in a study of shared clonotypes between healthy human individuals. TCRdb keeps only in-frame clones here, not all; method: immunoSEQ multiplex PCR. Altogether around 1.6 million clones are present, around 98% being singletons, with the ten largest covering 0.4% to 0.55%. This clone was recorded only once. Germline CDR1 reads MDHEN; CDR2 reads SYDVKM. V was shortened by 2 bases and J by 3 bases, with 11 bases between the two germline ends. This CDR3 has 15 residues. The TCR originated in a man aged 25 to 45 in good health. The sequenced sample was naive CD4+ T cells sorted from blood. Stated subset: CD45RA+ positively selected. The rearrangement links TRBV28 to TRBJ2-1, with D perhaps matching TRBD1 (5 bases). CDR3 sequence (DNA): TGTGCCAGCAGTTTAAGGGGTTACAGCTACAATGAGCAGTTCTTC. It specifies CASSLRGYSYNEQFF.